These T cell receptor beta chains were read from a single sample in a study of CD8 T cells in ankylosing spondylitis. TCRdb redid the calling of the 5' RACE reads with MiXCR, one entry per CDR3 protein. The data contain around 330,000 distinct CDR3 sequences, about 9.9% of them singletons. The sequenced material came from blood, either unsorted or a sorted T cell fraction (not recorded which). These receptors were taken from a female donor with ankylosing spondylitis or in good health (not recorded which). Each CDR3 is given with its conserved first and last residue. The order of the fields is D gene, clone size, V gene, J gene, CDR3 protein, CDR3 DNA. D genes are given only for firm matches. For some rows the clone size is stated as once, few or many, or as a class when expanded; others skip it.

D gene: -; clone size: many; V gene: TRBV4-2; J gene: TRBJ2-1; CDR3 protein: CASSQEADNSYNEQFF; CDR3 DNA: TGTGCCAGCAGCCAAGAAGCGGATAACTCCTACAATGAGCAGTTCTTC
D gene: -; clone size: many; V gene: TRBV12-3/TRBV12-4; J gene: TRBJ1-1; CDR3 protein: CASSLRSGTEAFF; CDR3 DNA: TGTGCCAGCAGTTTAAGGTCAGGTACTGAAGCTTTCTTT
D gene: -; clone size: -; V gene: TRBV27; J gene: TRBJ2-2; CDR3 protein: CASSPSPGGNTGELFF; CDR3 DNA: TGTGCCAGCAGTCCCTCCCCCGGGGGGAACACCGGGGAGCTGTTTTTT
D gene: -; clone size: many; V gene: TRBV20-1; J gene: TRBJ2-1; CDR3 protein: CSAPTLSSYNEQFF; CDR3 DNA: TGCAGTGCCCCGACACTTAGCTCCTACAATGAGCAGTTCTTC
D gene: TRBD1; clone size: many; V gene: TRBV20-1; J gene: TRBJ2-7; CDR3 protein: CSAAGDRDYEQYF; CDR3 DNA: TGCAGTGCCGCCGGGGACAGGGATTACGAGCAGTACTTC
D gene: -; clone size: few; V gene: TRBV4-1; J gene: TRBJ2-3; CDR3 protein: CASSQEEGGGTDTQYF; CDR3 DNA: TGCGCCAGCAGCCAAGAAGAGGGGGGTGGCACAGATACGCAGTATTTT
D gene: -; clone size: few; V gene: TRBV12-3/TRBV12-4; J gene: TRBJ1-2; CDR3 protein: CASSSSDINYGYTF; CDR3 DNA: TGTGCCAGCAGTTCCTCCGACATCAACTATGGCTACACCTTC
D gene: -; clone size: many; V gene: TRBV9; J gene: TRBJ2-7; CDR3 protein: CASSPGTPTYEQYF; CDR3 DNA: TGTGCCAGCAGTCCTGGGACACCTACCTACGAGCAGTACTTC
D gene: -; clone size: few; V gene: TRBV12-3/TRBV12-4; J gene: TRBJ2-2; CDR3 protein: CASSTGRGEMNTGELFF; CDR3 DNA: TGTGCCAGCAGCACAGGGCGCGGGGAGATGAACACCGGGGAGCTGTTTTTT
D gene: -; clone size: many; V gene: TRBV11-1; J gene: TRBJ1-4; CDR3 protein: CASSFYAGTRGEKLFF; CDR3 DNA: TGTGCCAGCAGCTTCTACGCCGGGACCCGGGGTGAAAAACTGTTTTTT
D gene: -; clone size: many; V gene: TRBV7-2; J gene: TRBJ2-7; CDR3 protein: CASSPTITDYEQYF; CDR3 DNA: TGTGCCAGCAGCCCAACTATCACAGACTACGAGCAGTACTTC
D gene: TRBD2; clone size: many; V gene: TRBV24-1; J gene: TRBJ2-1; CDR3 protein: CAVQGKAGSAPNEQFF; CDR3 DNA: TGTGCCGTACAAGGGAAAGCGGGATCGGCCCCGAATGAGCAGTTCTTC
D gene: -; clone size: many; V gene: TRBV12-3/TRBV12-4; J gene: TRBJ1-2; CDR3 protein: CASSLITGYGYTF; CDR3 DNA: TGTGCCAGCAGTTTGATAACGGGGTATGGCTACACCTTC
D gene: -; clone size: few; V gene: TRBV27; J gene: TRBJ2-2; CDR3 protein: CASSPERAQGTGELFF; CDR3 DNA: TGTGCCAGCAGTCCTGAGAGGGCGCAGGGCACCGGGGAGCTGTTTTTT